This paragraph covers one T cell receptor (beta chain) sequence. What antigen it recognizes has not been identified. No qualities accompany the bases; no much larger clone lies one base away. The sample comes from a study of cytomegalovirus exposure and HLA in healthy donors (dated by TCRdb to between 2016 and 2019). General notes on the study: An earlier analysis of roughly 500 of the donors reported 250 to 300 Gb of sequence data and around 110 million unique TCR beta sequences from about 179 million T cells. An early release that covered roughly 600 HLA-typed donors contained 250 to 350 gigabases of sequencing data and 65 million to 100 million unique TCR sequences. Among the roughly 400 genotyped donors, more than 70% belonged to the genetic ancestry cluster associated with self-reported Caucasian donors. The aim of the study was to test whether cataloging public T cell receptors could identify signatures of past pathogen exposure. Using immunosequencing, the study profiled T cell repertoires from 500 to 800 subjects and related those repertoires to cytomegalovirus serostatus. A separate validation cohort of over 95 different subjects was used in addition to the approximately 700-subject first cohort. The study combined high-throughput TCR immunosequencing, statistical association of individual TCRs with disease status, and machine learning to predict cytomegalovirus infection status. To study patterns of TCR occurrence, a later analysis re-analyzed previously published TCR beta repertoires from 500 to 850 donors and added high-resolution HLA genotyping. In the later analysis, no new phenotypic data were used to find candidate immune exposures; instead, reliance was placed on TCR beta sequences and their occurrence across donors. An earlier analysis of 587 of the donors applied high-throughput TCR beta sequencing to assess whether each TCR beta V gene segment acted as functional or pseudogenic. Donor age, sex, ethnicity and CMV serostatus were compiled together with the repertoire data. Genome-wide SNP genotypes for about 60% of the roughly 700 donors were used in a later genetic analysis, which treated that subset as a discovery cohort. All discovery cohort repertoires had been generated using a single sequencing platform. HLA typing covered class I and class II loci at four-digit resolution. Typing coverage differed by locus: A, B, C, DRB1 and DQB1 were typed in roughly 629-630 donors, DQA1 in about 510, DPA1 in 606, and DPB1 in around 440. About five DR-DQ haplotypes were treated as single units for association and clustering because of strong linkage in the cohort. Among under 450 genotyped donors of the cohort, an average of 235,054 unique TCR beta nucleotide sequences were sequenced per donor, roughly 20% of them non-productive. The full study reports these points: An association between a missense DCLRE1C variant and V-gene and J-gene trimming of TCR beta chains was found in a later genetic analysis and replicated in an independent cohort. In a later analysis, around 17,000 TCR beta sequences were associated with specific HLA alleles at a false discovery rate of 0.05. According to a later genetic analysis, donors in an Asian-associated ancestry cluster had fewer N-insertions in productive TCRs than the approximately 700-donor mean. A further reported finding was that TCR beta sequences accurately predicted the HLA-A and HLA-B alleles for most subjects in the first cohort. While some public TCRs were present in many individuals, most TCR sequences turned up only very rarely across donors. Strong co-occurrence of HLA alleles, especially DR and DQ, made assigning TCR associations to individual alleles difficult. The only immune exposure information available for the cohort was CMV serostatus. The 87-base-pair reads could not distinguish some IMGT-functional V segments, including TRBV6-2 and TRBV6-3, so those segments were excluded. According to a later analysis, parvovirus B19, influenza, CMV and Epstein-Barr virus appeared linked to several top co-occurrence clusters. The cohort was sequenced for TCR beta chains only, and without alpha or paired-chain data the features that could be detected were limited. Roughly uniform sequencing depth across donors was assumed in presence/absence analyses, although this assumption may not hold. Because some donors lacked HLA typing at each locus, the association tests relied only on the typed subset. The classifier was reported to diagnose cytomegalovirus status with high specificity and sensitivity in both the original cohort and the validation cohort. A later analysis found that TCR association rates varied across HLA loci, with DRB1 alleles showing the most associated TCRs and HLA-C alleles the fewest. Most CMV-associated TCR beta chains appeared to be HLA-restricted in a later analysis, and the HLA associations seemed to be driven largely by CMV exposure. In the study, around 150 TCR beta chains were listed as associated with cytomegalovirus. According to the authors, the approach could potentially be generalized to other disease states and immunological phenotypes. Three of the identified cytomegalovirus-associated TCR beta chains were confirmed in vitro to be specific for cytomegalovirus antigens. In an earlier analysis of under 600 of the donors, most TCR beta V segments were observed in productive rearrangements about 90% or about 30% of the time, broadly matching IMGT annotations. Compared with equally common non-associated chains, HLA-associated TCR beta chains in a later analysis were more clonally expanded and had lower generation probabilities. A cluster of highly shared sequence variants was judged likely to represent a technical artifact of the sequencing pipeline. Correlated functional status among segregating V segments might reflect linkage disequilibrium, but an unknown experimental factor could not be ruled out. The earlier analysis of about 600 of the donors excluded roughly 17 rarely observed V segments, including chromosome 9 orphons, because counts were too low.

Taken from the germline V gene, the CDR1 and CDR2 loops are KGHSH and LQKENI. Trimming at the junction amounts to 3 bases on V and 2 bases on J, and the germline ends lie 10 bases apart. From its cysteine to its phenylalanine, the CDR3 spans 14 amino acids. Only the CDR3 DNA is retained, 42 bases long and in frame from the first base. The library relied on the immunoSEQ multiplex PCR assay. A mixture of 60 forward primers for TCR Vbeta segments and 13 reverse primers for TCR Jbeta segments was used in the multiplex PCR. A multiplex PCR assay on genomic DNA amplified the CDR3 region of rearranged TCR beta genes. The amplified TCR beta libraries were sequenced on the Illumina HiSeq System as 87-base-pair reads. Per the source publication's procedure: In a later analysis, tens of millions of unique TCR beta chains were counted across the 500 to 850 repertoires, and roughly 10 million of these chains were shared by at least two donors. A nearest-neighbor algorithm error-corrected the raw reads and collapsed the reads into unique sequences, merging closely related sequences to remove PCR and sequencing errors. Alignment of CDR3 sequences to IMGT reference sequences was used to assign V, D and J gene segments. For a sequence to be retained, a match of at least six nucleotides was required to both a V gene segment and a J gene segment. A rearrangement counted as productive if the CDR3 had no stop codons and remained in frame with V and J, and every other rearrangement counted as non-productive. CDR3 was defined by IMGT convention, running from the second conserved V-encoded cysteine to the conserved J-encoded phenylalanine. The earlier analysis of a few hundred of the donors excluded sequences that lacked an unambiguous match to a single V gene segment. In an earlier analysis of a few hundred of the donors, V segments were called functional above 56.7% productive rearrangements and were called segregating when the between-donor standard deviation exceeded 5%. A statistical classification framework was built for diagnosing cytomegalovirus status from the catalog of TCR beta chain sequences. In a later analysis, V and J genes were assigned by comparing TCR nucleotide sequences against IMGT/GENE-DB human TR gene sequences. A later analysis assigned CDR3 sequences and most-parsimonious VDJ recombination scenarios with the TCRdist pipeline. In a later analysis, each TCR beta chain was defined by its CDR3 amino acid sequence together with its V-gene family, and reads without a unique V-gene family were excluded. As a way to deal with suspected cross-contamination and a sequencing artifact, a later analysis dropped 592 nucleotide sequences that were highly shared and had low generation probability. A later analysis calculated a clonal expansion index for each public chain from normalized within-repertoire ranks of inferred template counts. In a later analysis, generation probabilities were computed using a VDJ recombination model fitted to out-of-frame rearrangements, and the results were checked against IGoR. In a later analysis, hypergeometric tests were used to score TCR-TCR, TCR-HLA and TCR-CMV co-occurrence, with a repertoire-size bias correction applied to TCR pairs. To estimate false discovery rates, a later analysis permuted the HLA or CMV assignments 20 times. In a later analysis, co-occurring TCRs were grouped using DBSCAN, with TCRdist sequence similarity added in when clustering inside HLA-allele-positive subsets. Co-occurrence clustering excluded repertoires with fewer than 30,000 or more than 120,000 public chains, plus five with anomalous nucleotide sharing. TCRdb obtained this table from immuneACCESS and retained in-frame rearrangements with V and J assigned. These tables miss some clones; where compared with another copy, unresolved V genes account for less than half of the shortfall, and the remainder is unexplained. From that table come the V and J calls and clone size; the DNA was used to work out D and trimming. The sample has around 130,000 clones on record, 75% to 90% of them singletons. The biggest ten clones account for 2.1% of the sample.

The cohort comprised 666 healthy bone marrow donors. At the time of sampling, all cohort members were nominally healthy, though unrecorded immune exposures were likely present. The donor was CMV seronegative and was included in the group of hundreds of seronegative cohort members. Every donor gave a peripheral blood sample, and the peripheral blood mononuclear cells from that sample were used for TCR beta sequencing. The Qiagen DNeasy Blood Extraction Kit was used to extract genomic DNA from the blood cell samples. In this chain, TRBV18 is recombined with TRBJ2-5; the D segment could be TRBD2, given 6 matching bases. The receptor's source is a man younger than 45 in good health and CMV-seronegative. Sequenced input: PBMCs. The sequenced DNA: TGTGCCAGCTCACCTTCCGGGGGACAAGAGACCCAGTACTTC. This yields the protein CASSPSGGQETQYF.